This TCR beta chain emerged from a study of beta chain features in type 1 diabetes. Naive, central memory, regulatory and stem cell-like memory cells within the CD4+ compartment were sorted using CD45RO/CCR7/CD25/CD127/CD95/CD27. Overall study results and limits: Reduced insertions and increased deletions marked VDJ junctions in type 1 diabetes patients. Patients with Type 1 diabetes showed moderately but significantly shorter TCRB CDR3s in all four CD4+ subsets.

At least ten counts were recorded for this clone. What it binds is not known. The V and J ends lost 1 base and 3 bases respectively, with 10 bases between them. The CDR3 spans 15 residues. Germline loops: CDR1 LGHNA, CDR2 YSLEER. As every portion of the isolated RNA was reverse transcribed, the sequencing read expressed TCRB transcripts. Some clones are missing from TCRdb's copy, which holds only in-frame ones; the method was immunoSEQ multiplex PCR. The data show around 340,000 clones, less than 9.5% seen once. The sequenced material came from central memory CD4+ T cells from blood. This chain connects TRBV4-3 to TRBJ2-1, with D perhaps being TRBD1 or TRBD2 (5 bases each). This receptor was identified in a woman aged 18 to 35 in good health. The CDR3 DNA is TGCGCCAGCAGCCAAGCCGGGGCCCGCTACAATGAGCAGTTCTTC. Translating gives CASSQAGARYNEQFF.